The T cell receptor (beta chain) described here comes from a study of blood T cell repertoires in COVID-19. Study-level information: From the United States, Italy and Spain came samples of acute and convalescent COVID-19. T cells, B-cell-depleted T cells, or PBMCs provided the cDNA or gDNA that served as material.

The germline V gene encodes CDR1 SGHAT and CDR2 FQNNGV. The CDR3 extends over 15 amino acids. The V and J ends lost 3 bases and 7 bases, in that order; junction bases with no gene match: 6. Original analysis: Estimates of nucleated cell counts were drawn from the amplification of reference gene primers. The assay was immunoSEQ multiplex PCR, and TCRdb's table has in-frame clones only and misses some. The V and J calls and clone size were taken over from that table, and D and trimming were inferred from the DNA. This table holds around 320,000 clones, around 90% found once. This sequence originates from a man between 18 and 29 years old with active or convalescent COVID-19. Sequenced material: peripheral blood. The V and J genes are TRBV11-2 and TRBJ2-1; 10 bases agree with TRBD2. In nucleotides, the CDR3 is TGTGCCAGCAGCTTCCAGCGGGGGGGCTGGAATGAGCAGTTCTTC. Amino acids: CASSFQRGGWNEQFF.